The TCR beta chain described here comes from a study of blood T cell repertoires in COVID-19. Study overall: The cDNA or gDNA used as material had been derived from T cells, B-cell-depleted T cells, or PBMCs.

The method was immunoSEQ multiplex PCR; TCRdb's version includes in-frame clones alone and lacks a portion of them. Of 100,000 to 110,000 clones detected, 85% to 90% appear once; the ten largest clones hold about 5%. V was shortened by 8 bases and J by 3 bases, with 20 bases between the two germline ends. The CDR3 consists of 15 residues. CDR1 is MNHEY and CDR2 is SVGAGI in the germline V gene. This clonotype originated in a human donor in a cohort sampled during active COVID-19. Input material: peripheral blood. V gene TRBV6-5 combines with J gene TRBJ2-7, with D possibly TRBD1 on 6 matching bases. The CDR3 DNA follows: TGTGCCAGCCCAAAAACGGGACAAACCCACTACGAGCAGTACTTC. Translated, it gives CASPKTGQTHYEQYF.